These T cell receptor beta chains were read from a single sample in a study of blood T cell repertoires in COVID-19. Sequencing was performed with immunoSEQ multiplex PCR; in TCRdb, only in-frame clones are kept and a portion is missing. The sample comprises 200,000 to 250,000 clones, 86% of which are singletons, and 3% to 4% rests with the top ten. What was sequenced was PBMCs or T cells enriched from blood (not recorded which). Receptors were obtained from a woman between 40 and 50 years old with acute COVID-19. CDR3s include the opening cysteine and the closing phenylalanine or tryptophan. Fields, in order: V gene, J gene, CDR3 protein.

V gene: TRBV5-1
J gene: TRBJ2-7
CDR3 protein: CASSDGTSGTYEQYF

V gene: TRBV21-1
J gene: TRBJ1-2
CDR3 protein: CASSNVPRVGYTF

V gene: TRBV6-6
J gene: TRBJ1-3
CDR3 protein: CASRAGGSSGNTIYF

V gene: TRBV7-9
J gene: TRBJ1-6
CDR3 protein: CASNLGGRGHSPLHF

V gene: TRBV5-5
J gene: TRBJ2-7
CDR3 protein: CASSLEPSGRRNEQYF

V gene: TRBV7-8
J gene: TRBJ2-7
CDR3 protein: CASSGTSGSYEQYF

V gene: TRBV28
J gene: TRBJ1-1
CDR3 protein: CASSLFTADSNTEAFF

V gene: TRBV28
J gene: TRBJ2-6
CDR3 protein: CASVRKSSGANVLTF

V gene: TRBV7-7
J gene: TRBJ2-5
CDR3 protein: CASSQDYGETQYF

V gene: TRBV2
J gene: TRBJ2-5
CDR3 protein: CASRGEGTQYF

V gene: TRBV5-1
J gene: TRBJ1-2
CDR3 protein: CASSLDPGRVSRGYTF

V gene: TRBV7-3
J gene: TRBJ2-2
CDR3 protein: CASSFRPWGQTGELFF

V gene: TRBV7-2
J gene: TRBJ2-5
CDR3 protein: CASSARRGQETQYF

V gene: TRBV9
J gene: TRBJ2-2
CDR3 protein: CASSVGVGVVTGELFF

V gene: TRBV5-4
J gene: TRBJ2-5
CDR3 protein: CASSLGTSQETQYF

V gene: TRBV24-1
J gene: TRBJ1-5
CDR3 protein: CATSDRRSDSRNQPQHF

V gene: TRBV9
J gene: TRBJ1-5
CDR3 protein: CASSPGQHQPQHF

V gene: TRBV19
J gene: TRBJ2-1
CDR3 protein: CASSIGWLNEQFF

V gene: TRBV16
J gene: TRBJ1-1
CDR3 protein: CASSQAARPNTEAFF

V gene: TRBV5-1
J gene: TRBJ2-7
CDR3 protein: CASTLVAGSSYEQYF

V gene: TRBV7-9
J gene: TRBJ1-2
CDR3 protein: CASSSRTGYDYGYTF

V gene: TRBV3-1/TRBV3-2
J gene: TRBJ2-1
CDR3 protein: CASSRDSTGEQFF